This entry lists 11 T cell receptor beta chains sequenced from one sample in a study of glioma-infiltrating T cells after dendritic cell vaccination. Sequenced by immunoSEQ multiplex PCR; TCRdb stores in-frame clones only, minus some. Of about 76,000 clones listed, about nine tenths are singletons. The time point denotes: after dendritic cell vaccination, including at tumor progression/relapse. The specimen comprised blood, sampled after dendritic cell vaccination. These receptors originate from a human donor with glioblastoma.

The rearrangement joins TRBV5-1 to TRBJ1-1, with 9 bases that match TRBD1. CDR3 size: 15 residues. V lost 1 base and J lost 4; bases outside the gene matches: 5. CDR1 is SGHRS and CDR2 is YFSETQ in the germline V gene. The CDR3 reads CASSLTGQGSTEAFF. The DNA for the CDR3 is TGCGCCAGCAGCTTGACCGGACAGGGGAGCACTGAAGCTTTCTTT.

This clone showed up just once. This chain connects TRBV6-5 to TRBJ2-7, with D possibly TRBD2 on 6 matching bases. Trimming removed 0 bases at V and 2 bases at J, with 11 bases between. In germline, CDR1 is MNHEY, CDR2 SVGAGI. The CDR3 contains 15 residues. CDR3 DNA: TGTGCCAGCAGTTACTCACACGGGAGTACCTACGAGCAGTACTTC. Translating it yields CASSYSHGSTYEQYF.

V gene TRBV7-2 combines with J gene TRBJ2-7; 12 bases agree with TRBD2. With V trimmed by 9 bases and J by 2 bases, 2 bases remained unmatched. Germline V gives CDR1 SGHTA, CDR2 FQGNSA. This CDR3 contains 13 residues. The CDR3 reads CASRTSGTYEQYF. The DNA for the CDR3 is TGTGCCAGTAGGACTAGCGGGACCTACGAGCAGTACTTC.

The V and J genes are TRBV6-4 and TRBJ1-1; no clear D gene. Per the germline V gene, CDR1 is MRHNA and CDR2 is SNTAGT. V was trimmed by 9 bases and J by 2 bases, leaving 13 bases between them. The CDR3 consists of 13 residues. The chain's CDR3 is CASKAQPNTEAFF. The CDR3 DNA reads as TGTGCCAGTAAGGCACAGCCTAACACTGAAGCTTTCTTT.

The V and J genes are TRBV7-9 and TRBJ2-5, with 13 bases matching TRBD2. The trim removed 1 base at V and 2 bases at J, leaving 7 bases unmatched. The CDR3 is 18 residues long. The germline V gene encodes CDR1 SEHNR and CDR2 FQNEAQ (reference sequence). In DNA form, the CDR3 reads TGTGCCAGCAGCTTAGTCGGGACTAGCGGGGCCCTACAAGAGACCCAGTACTTC. It codes for CASSLVGTSGALQETQYF.

This chain uses TRBV5-1 with TRBJ2-7, with 12 bases identical to TRBD1. This CDR3 is 15 amino acids long. The V segment lost 4 bases and the J segment 6 bases; nucleotides outside the gene matches: 8. Germline V gives CDR1 SGHRS, CDR2 YFSETQ. This CDR3 is CASSTGTGGEGEQYF. The DNA of the CDR3 is TGCGCCAGCAGCACAGGGACAGGGGGCGAAGGCGAGCAGTACTTC.

V and J are TRBV7-3 and TRBJ1-1, with 8 positions matching TRBD1. The CDR3 covers 13 residues. CDR1 is SGHTA, CDR2 FQGTGA, per germline. Germline trimming cut 5 bases from V and 4 bases from J; bases unmatched to any gene: 3. The CDR3 loop reads CASSVQGGTEAFF. The CDR3 DNA sequence: TGTGCCAGCAGCGTACAGGGGGGCACTGAAGCTTTCTTT.

V is TRBV19 and J is TRBJ1-6; TRBD1 is a possible D gene (6 bases). V was shortened by 5 bases and J by 7 bases, with 12 bases between the two germline ends. Germline CDR1 and CDR2: LNHDA and SQIVND (reference sequence). The CDR3 spans 14 residues. CDR3 loop: CASSADRINSPLHF. CDR3 bases: TGTGCCAGTAGTGCAGACAGGATCAATTCACCCCTCCACTTT.

This clone showed up just a few times. The gene calls are TRBV19 and TRBJ1-2; possible D gene TRBD1, 6 bases. CDR3 length: 11 amino acids. CDR1 LNHDA and CDR2 SQIVND come from the germline V gene (reference sequence). V was clipped by 10 bases and J by 7 bases, with 13 bases between them. The CDR3 bases are TGTGCCACACAGGGAACCCCTGGCTACACCTTC. It encodes CATQGTPGYTF. The full variable domain, rest sourced from reference TRBV19 and TRBJ1-2, is DGGITQSPKYLFRKEGQNVTLSCEQNLNHDAMYWYRQDPGQGLRLIYYSQIVNDFQKGDIAEGYSVSREKKESFPLTVTSAQKNPTAFYLCATQGTPGYTFGSGTRLTVV.

V is TRBV2 and J is TRBJ2-2; D might be TRBD2 (7 bases). The CDR3 is made up of 15 amino acids. Germline lookup yields CDR1 SNHLY and CDR2 FYNNEI. V was cut by 4 bases and J by 5 bases, with 14 bases left in between. The CDR3, as DNA: TGTGCCAGCAGTGGGAGGGGGGGCCAAACCGGGGAGCTGTTTTTT. Its translation: CASSGRGGQTGELFF.

This clone was counted once. The chain couples TRBV5-1 to TRBJ1-2; TRBD1 agrees at 7 bases. The germline V gene has CDR1 SGHRS and CDR2 YFSETQ. The V gene end was trimmed by 1 base and the J gene end by 0 bases; junction bases not matched to a gene: 0. This CDR3 has 14 residues. In DNA, the CDR3 is TGCGCCAGCAGCTTGCAGGGGGCTAACTATGGCTACACCTTC. Translated: CASSLQGANYGYTF.